This T cell receptor beta chain was sequenced during a study of blood T cell repertoires in COVID-19. Across the study: The United States, Italy and Spain supplied acute and convalescent COVID-19 samples.

This CDR3 region has 13 residues. The germline V gene has CDR1 MNHEY and CDR2 SMNVEV (reference sequence). V lost 3 bases, J lost 4 bases, and 9 bases lay in between. This clone was counted only a few times. Recruited during active infection, patients (from Seattle) were subsequently followed longitudinally. Method: immunoSEQ multiplex PCR; TCRdb's copy keeps in-frame clones and lacks some. The sample carries about 200,000 clones, around 81% recorded once. This receptor was taken from a man in his sixties with COVID-19, enrolled during active disease. V and J are TRBV27 and TRBJ1-1; possibly TRBD1 for D (5 bases). Sequencing was carried out using peripheral blood. The CDR3 sequence is CASSFAGITEAFF. The CDR3 nucleotides are TGTGCCAGCAGTTTCGCAGGGATCACTGAAGCTTTCTTT.